This entry lists 32 T cell receptor beta chains sequenced from one sample in a study of T-cell memory formation after mild COVID-19. Using its own MiXCR run on the 5' RACE reads, TCRdb lists one record per CDR3 protein. The profile shows roughly 320,000 distinct CDR3 sequences, approximately 29% of them singletons. The specimen was PBMCs or a T cell subset sorted from them (not recorded which). The origin of the receptors is an adult woman who had mild COVID-19 (a few samples of this study predate the infection). Cell type and time point are not known.

On this clonotype itself: The germline gene is not matched at one end of the junction; a read error may be the cause. DNA for the CDR3: TGTGCCACCGGCAGGGACAGTGACGCCTACGAGCAGTACTTC. Its protein is CATGRDSDAYEQYF. The chain carries TRBV15 and TRBJ2-7, with 7 bases aligning to TRBD1. This CDR3 has 14 amino acids. The germline V gene encodes CDR1 LNHNV and CDR2 YYDKDF (reference sequence).

This clonotype came up a few times. The V and J genes are TRBV5-1 and TRBJ2-2; the match to TRBD1 covers 10 bases. Germline assignment: CDR1 SGHRS and CDR2 YFSETQ. J lost 5 bases, V lost 5 bases, and 6 bases had no gene match. The CDR3 is 15 amino acids. CDR3 sequence: CASRPGTGETGELFF. In nucleotides, the CDR3 is TGCGCCAGCAGGCCCGGGACAGGGGAAACCGGGGAGCTGTTTTTT.

The chain couples TRBV20-1 to TRBJ1-1, with a possible D match to TRBD1 (5 bases). CDR3 length: 11 amino acids. Trimming took off 5 bases at V and 5 bases at J, with 9 bases between the two ends. Per the germline V gene, CDR1 is DFQATT and CDR2 is SNEGSKA (reference sequence). This chain's CDR3 is CSAARGTEAFF. The CDR3 DNA is TGCAGTGCTGCCCGGGGGACTGAAGCTTTCTTT.

As concerns this clonotype: Since a much larger clone is just one base distant, this may be a read error. The chain links TRBV7-9 to TRBJ2-7; TRBD2 is a possible D gene (6 bases). Per the germline V gene, CDR1 is SEHNR and CDR2 is FQNEAQ (reference sequence). The V gene lost 2 bases and the J gene lost 5 bases, with 16 bases spanning the gap. CDR3 length: 15 amino acids. The CDR3 protein is CASSLNSGVYNEQYF. As DNA, the CDR3 is TGTGCCAGCAGCTTAAACTCGGGGGTCTACAACGAGCAGTACTTC.

This clonotype was counted only a few times. The CDR3 loop reads CASSPRLAGAGGEQFF. The CDR3 DNA reads as TGTGCCAGCTCACCCCGCCTAGCGGGGGCAGGGGGTGAGCAGTTCTTC. V gene TRBV18 combines with J gene TRBJ2-1, with TRBD2 matching over 10 bases. The V gene end was trimmed by 3 bases and the J gene end by 9 bases; junction bases not matched to a gene: 11. CDR1 KGHSH and CDR2 LQKENI come from the germline V gene. CDR3 size: 16 residues.

The CDR3 loop reads CSARSHPGQGNTEAFF. For the CDR3, the DNA is TGCAGTGCTAGATCACATCCGGGACAGGGGAACACTGAAGCTTTCTTT. The chain recombines TRBV20-1 with TRBJ1-1, with 9 bases fitting TRBD1. CDR1 is DFQATT and CDR2 is SNEGSKA in the germline V gene (reference sequence). There are 16 residues in the CDR3. V lost 2 bases and J lost 1; bases outside the gene matches: 8.

This rearrangement joins TRBV30 to TRBJ1-4; TRBD1 matches 7 bases. The CDR3 has 13 amino acids. Trimming removed 6 bases from V and 5 bases from J; junction bases left unmatched: 6. Germline CDR1 reads GTSNPN; CDR2 reads SVGIG (reference sequence). The CDR3: CACPGQLNEKLFF. CDR3 sequence (DNA): TGTGCCTGCCCGGGACAGCTCAATGAAAAACTGTTTTTT.

V usage is TRBV12-3 or TRBV12-4 and J usage is TRBJ2-5, with 8 bases matching TRBD1. V dropped 7 bases and J dropped 4; count of bases not matched to a gene: 5. This CDR3 has 13 amino acids. DNA of the CDR3: TGTGCCAGCACCTATGACAGGGGAGAGACCCAGTACTTC. This codes for CASTYDRGETQYF.

The genes are TRBV6-6 and TRBJ1-5, with unresolved D. Germline V lookup: CDR1 MNHNY, CDR2 SVGAGI (reference sequence). V was pared by 2 bases and J by 0 bases, with 11 bases between. This CDR3 comprises 16 residues. The CDR3 region has the DNA TGTGCCAGCAGTTACGGGCCGGCTAATAGCAATCAGCCCCAGCATTTT. This translates into CASSYGPANSNQPQHF.

This clonotype was found a few times. The J gene is TRBJ2-1, the V gene TRBV9, with 7 nucleotides matching TRBD2. The V gene end was trimmed by 3 bases and the J gene end by 0 bases; junction bases not matched to a gene: 3. CDR1 SGDLS and CDR2 YYNGEE come from the germline V gene. This CDR3 contains 15 residues. The CDR3 region has the DNA TGTGCCAGCAGCGGAAGCGGGACCTCCTACAATGAGCAGTTCTTC. This encodes CASSGSGTSYNEQFF.

The chain has TRBV11-2 and TRBJ2-2; D gene unclear. The V end lost 5 bases, the J end lost 3 bases, and 10 bases lay between the germline ends. CDR1 and CDR2 (germline): SGHAT, FQNNGV. The CDR3 is made up of 14 amino acids. CDR3 residues: CASSADWYTGELFF. In DNA, the CDR3 is TGTGCCAGCAGCGCTGACTGGTACACCGGGGAGCTGTTTTTT.

This clonotype was seen only a few times. The chain is built from TRBV11-2 and TRBJ2-4, with 14 bases matching TRBD2. CDR3 size: 19 residues. Germline loops: CDR1 SGHAT, CDR2 FQNNGV. The V and J ends lost 5 bases and 1 base, in that order; junction bases with no gene match: 10. The DNA for the CDR3 is TGTGCCAGCAGCCCCTTGACTAGCGGGAGGGCCACGGCCAAAAACATTCAGTACTTC. It yields the protein CASSPLTSGRATAKNIQYF.

This clonotype was counted only a few times. CDR3 sequence: CASRRGGAREQYF. The CDR3 bases are TGTGCCAGCAGGCGAGGGGGGGCGCGTGAGCAGTACTTC. This rearrangement joins TRBV12-3 or TRBV12-4 to TRBJ2-7; possible D gene TRBD2, 7 bases. V was cut by 6 bases and J by 7 bases, with 16 bases left in between. The CDR3 runs 13 residues.

The chain has TRBV20-1 and TRBJ2-1, with D possibly matching TRBD2 (5 bases). The germline V and J ends were trimmed by 6 bases and 5 bases, with 17 bases remaining between them. The CDR3 is made up of 14 amino acids. Germline V gene sequence: CDR1 DFQATT, CDR2 SNEGSKA (reference sequence). CDR3: CSAQLASRDNEQFF. As DNA, the CDR3 is TGCAGTGCCCAGCTAGCAAGTAGGGACAATGAGCAGTTCTTC.

This clonotype was picked up one time. The gene calls are TRBV7-9 and TRBJ2-5; 9 positions agree with TRBD1. The germline V gene encodes CDR1 SEHNR and CDR2 FQNEAQ (reference sequence). Germline trimming cut 1 base from V and 5 bases from J; bases unmatched to any gene: 8. The CDR3 has 16 residues. The DNA for the CDR3 is TGTGCCAGCAGCTTAGAACCGGGACAGGGTGGCGAGACCCAGTACTTC. As protein: CASSLEPGQGGETQYF.

This chain joins TRBV9 and TRBJ1-1; D remains ambiguous. Germline V gene sequence: CDR1 SGDLS, CDR2 YYNGEE. V was clipped by 5 bases and J by 0 bases, with 11 bases between them. This CDR3 comprises 14 residues. The CDR3 sequence is CASSRPSVNTEAFF. Here the CDR3 DNA reads TGTGCCAGCAGTAGGCCGTCGGTGAACACTGAAGCTTTCTTT. Full variable domain (remainder filled in from reference TRBV9 and TRBJ1-1): DSGVTQTPKHLITATGQRVTLRCSPRSGDLSVYWYQQSLDQGLQFLIQYYNGEERAKGNILERFSAQQFPDLHSELNLSSLELGDSALYFCASSRPSVNTEAFFGQGTRLTVV.

The CDR3 bases are TGTGCCAGCAGTTTAGTCCAGGGGCATAGCAATCAGCCCCAGCATTTT. Its protein is CASSLVQGHSNQPQHF. The V call is TRBV12-3 or TRBV12-4, the J call TRBJ1-5, with D possibly being TRBD1 (6 bases). V was pared by 1 base and J by 0 bases, with 10 bases between. The CDR3 consists of 16 residues.

This clonotype was counted a few times. The chain combines TRBV6-2 or TRBV6-3 with TRBJ2-5; the match to TRBD2 covers 16 bases. CDR3 length: 15 amino acids. Germline V lookup: CDR1 MNHEY, CDR2 SVGEGT. J was trimmed by 5 bases and V by 6 bases; bases with no gene match: 3. In DNA form, the CDR3 reads TGTGCCAGCAGGAGGGGACTAGCGGGAGGGGAGACCCAGTACTTC. Its protein product is CASRRGLAGGETQYF.

J is TRBJ2-7 and V is TRBV12-3 or TRBV12-4, with D possibly matching TRBD2 (6 bases). This CDR3 spans 14 amino acids. V shed 3 bases and J shed 2 bases, with 11 bases lying between them. The chain's CDR3 is CASSFSAGAYEQYF. The CDR3 DNA follows: TGTGCCAGCAGTTTCTCAGCGGGCGCCTACGAGCAGTACTTC.

The chain couples TRBV7-2 to TRBJ2-7; 7 nucleotides align to TRBD2. There are 13 residues in the CDR3. V lost 7 bases to trimming and J lost 5 bases; unmatched junction nucleotides: 8. Germline V gene data show CDR1 as SGHTA and CDR2 as FQGNSA. The CDR3 coding sequence is TGTGCCAGCAACGTGGGCGGGGGAAACGAGCAGTACTTC. Amino acids: CASNVGGGNEQYF. Supplemented by reference TRBV7-2 and TRBJ2-7, the full variable domain reads GAGVSQSPSNKVTEKGKDVELRCDPISGHTALYWYRQSLGQGLEFLIYFQGNSAPDKSGLPSDRFSAERTGGSVSTLTIQRTQQEDSAVYLCASNVGGGNEQYFGPGTRLTVT.

CDR3 sequence: CATSRDEGLAVPDTQYF. CDR3 DNA sequence: TGTGCCACCAGCAGAGATGAGGGACTAGCCGTACCGGATACGCAGTATTTT. This sequence joins TRBV15 and TRBJ2-3, with 9 bases lining up with TRBD2. Trimming cost V 0 bases and J 6 bases; bases outside gene matches: 10. The CDR3 consists of 17 residues. Per germline, CDR1 LNHNV and CDR2 YYDKDF (reference sequence).

This sequence joins TRBV12-3 or TRBV12-4 and TRBJ2-5, with TRBD2 as a possible D gene (5 bases). With 3 bases removed from V and 11 bases from J, the gap between germline ends came to 13 bases. The CDR3 loop spans 12 amino acids. CDR3 bases: TGTGCCAGCAGTTTTCCCACGGGGAGTCAGTACTTC. Translating gives CASSFPTGSQYF.

The CDR3 is CASSSGDRQPSSYEQYF. The CDR3 bases are TGTGCCAGCAGCTCCGGGGATCGACAGCCAAGCTCCTACGAGCAGTACTTC. The rearrangement links TRBV7-9 to TRBJ2-7; D tentatively reads TRBD1 or TRBD2 (5 bases each). The V gene's germline CDR1 is SEHNR and CDR2 FQNEAQ (reference sequence). The CDR3 runs 17 residues. Trimming cost V 4 bases and J 0 bases, with 19 bases left between them.

In its sample, this clonotype was seen a few times. V gene TRBV29-1 combines with J gene TRBJ2-5; TRBD2 might be the D (6 bases). V lost 2 bases, J lost 5 bases, and 9 bases lay in between. CDR1 is SQVTM, CDR2 ANQGSEA, per germline. The CDR3 contains 12 residues. This chain's CDR3 is CSVERELETQYF. The CDR3 nucleotides are TGCAGCGTTGAACGGGAGTTGGAGACCCAGTACTTC. Complete variable domain (other parts from reference TRBV29-1 and TRBJ2-5): SAVISQKPSRDICQRGTSLTIQCQVDSQVTMMFWYRQQPGQSLTLIATANQGSEATYESGFVIDKFPISRPNLTFSTLTVSNMSPEDSSIYLCSVERELETQYFGPGTRLLVL.

V is TRBV27 and J is TRBJ1-1, with no clear D. Per the germline V gene, CDR1 is MNHEY and CDR2 is SMNVEV (reference sequence). V was clipped by 2 bases and J by 3 bases, with 16 bases between them. The CDR3 covers 16 residues. The CDR3 sequence is CASSLMVGQVDTEAFF. CDR3 DNA sequence: TGTGCCAGCAGTTTAATGGTAGGTCAGGTGGACACTGAAGCTTTCTTT.

This chain links TRBV12-3 or TRBV12-4 with TRBJ1-2; a possible D gene is TRBD1 (5 bases). The CDR3 is 15 residues long. Deletions cut 2 bases from V and 4 bases from J, with 14 bases between. The CDR3 region has the DNA TGTGCCAGCAGTTTACTCCAGGGCAAAGGCTATGGCTACACCTTC. Protein product: CASSLLQGKGYGYTF.

This clonotype showed up just a few times. The chain combines TRBV9 with TRBJ2-1; 7 bases are shared with TRBD1. Germline V CDR1 and CDR2: SGDLS, YYNGEE. This CDR3 is 15 amino acids long. The V gene end was trimmed by 3 bases and the J gene end by 5 bases; junction bases not matched to a gene: 8. The CDR3 is CASSGQGPRDNEQFF. The CDR3 coding sequence is TGTGCCAGCAGCGGACAGGGCCCGAGGGACAATGAGCAGTTCTTC.

The chain combines TRBV5-6 with TRBJ2-4; no clear D gene. Germline CDR1 reads SGHDT; CDR2 reads YYEEEE. V gave up 3 bases and J gave up 2 bases, with 12 bases separating them. This CDR3 has 15 amino acids. DNA of the CDR3: TGTGCCAGCAGCTATGGCACTGGGACCAAAAACATTCAGTACTTC. Translating gives CASSYGTGTKNIQYF.

This clonotype was seen a few times. The chain couples TRBV6-5 to TRBJ2-5; no clear D gene. Germline CDR1 and CDR2: MNHEY and SVGAGI. The CDR3 runs to 12 residues. V was cut by 7 bases and J by 4 bases, with 10 bases left in between. This CDR3 is CASKSLGETQYF. The CDR3 DNA reads TGTGCCAGCAAGTCGCTTGGAGAGACCCAGTACTTC.

This clonotype turned up a few times. The genes are TRBV7-9 and TRBJ2-7; D tentatively fits TRBD1 or TRBD2 (5 bases each). V was shortened by 1 base and J by 4 bases, with 11 bases between the two germline ends. Germline V gene sequence: CDR1 SEHNR, CDR2 FQNEAQ (reference sequence). The CDR3 is 14 amino acids. The CDR3 DNA sequence: TGTGCCAGCAGCTTAGTTGTGGGGGATTACGAGCAGTACTTC. Its protein product is CASSLVVGDYEQYF. Full variable domain (missing parts from reference TRBV7-9 and TRBJ2-7): DTGVSQNPRHKITKRGQNVTFRCDPISEHNRLYWYRQTLGQGPEFLTYFQNEAQLEKSRLLSDRFSAERPKGSFSTLEIQRTEQGDSAMYLCASSLVVGDYEQYFGPGTRLTVT.

The chain recombines TRBV7-8 with TRBJ2-7, with 10 bases matching TRBD2. There are 14 residues in the CDR3. In germline, CDR1 is SGHVS, CDR2 FQNEAQ. V was pared by 5 bases and J by 3 bases, with 4 bases of the junction left unmatched. CDR3 amino acids: CASSGGLAIYEQYF. The CDR3 nucleotides read TGTGCCAGCAGCGGGGGACTAGCGATCTACGAGCAGTACTTC.

The chain has TRBV20-1 and TRBJ2-1; D is unresolved. The CDR3 sequence is 13 residues long. The V gene lost 5 bases and the J gene lost 9 bases, with 17 bases spanning the gap. Germline CDR1 and CDR2: DFQATT and SNEGSKA (reference sequence). The CDR3 sequence: CSAYRPSFGEQFF. The DNA of the CDR3 is TGCAGTGCTTATAGACCCTCGTTCGGTGAGCAGTTCTTC.